Listed below are T cell receptor beta chains from one sample, sequenced in a study of blood T cells in healthy people across ages. TCRdb independently ran MiXCR on the 5' RACE reads; one entry per CDR3 protein. The repertoire has about 1.4 million distinct CDR3 sequences, 59% of them found once; the top ten carry 5.5% to 8%. Sample: blood. The receptor set was obtained from a man between 18 and 35 years old in good health. The CDR3 runs from the conserved cysteine through the conserved F or W. Each record gives: D gene, J gene, V gene, clone size, CDR3 DNA, CDR3 protein. D genes are given only for firm matches. A clone size is listed for some rows: how often the clone was seen (once, few, many), or a class if it is expanded.

>-|TRBJ2-7|TRBV6-2/TRBV6-3|-
TGTGCCAGCACTCAAGCCGGGAACTACGAGCAGTACTTC
CASTQAGNYEQYF
>-|TRBJ2-5|TRBV6-2/TRBV6-3|-
TGTGCCAGCAGTTCCTCAGTAAAAGAGACCCAGTACTTC
CASSSSVKETQYF
>-|TRBJ1-5|TRBV3-1|-
TGTGCCAGCAGCGTAGCGTCAGGAAATCAGCCCCAGCATTTT
CASSVASGNQPQHF
>-|TRBJ1-4|TRBV5-6|-
TGTGCCAGCAGCGTGGAGTACACAGCAACTAATGAAAAACTGTTTTTT
CASSVEYTATNEKLFF
>TRBD1|TRBJ1-4|TRBV4-1|-
TGCGCCAGCAGGGGAATAGGGGGCGATGAAAAACTGTTTTTT
CASRGIGGDEKLFF
>TRBD1|TRBJ1-1|TRBV20-1|-
TGCAGTGCTAGAGATGGGACAGGGGAGTTGACTGAAGCTTTCTTT
CSARDGTGELTEAFF
>-|TRBJ1-1|TRBV4-2|few
TGTGCCAGCAGCCAAGTAGGGGGGCTTGGCACTGAAGCTTTCTTT
CASSQVGGLGTEAFF
>TRBD2|TRBJ2-3|TRBV29-1|-
TGCAGCGTTGGGGGGGACTATCGCACAGATACGCAGTATTTT
CSVGGDYRTDTQYF
>TRBD2|TRBJ2-7|TRBV6-1|-
TGTGCTAGCAGTGAAGCGGGACCCTACGAGCAGTACTTC
CASSEAGPYEQYF
>-|TRBJ2-1|TRBV6-2/TRBV6-3|once
TGTGCCAGCACCAAGACAGGCAGGGGTGAGCAGTTCTTC
CASTKTGRGEQFF
>TRBD2|TRBJ2-1|TRBV12-3/TRBV12-4|-
TGTGCCAGCAGTCCCGGGACTAGCGGGTGGTACGGGCAGTTCTTC
CASSPGTSGWYGQFF
>TRBD1|TRBJ2-4|TRBV6-1|-
TGTGCCAGCCCCGGGACAGGGTTTGGAGAGCAGTACTTC
CASPGTGFGEQYF
>-|TRBJ2-7|TRBV30|-
TGTGCCCTGAGTCCGGACCGGGGAATCTACGAGCAGTACTTC
CALSPDRGIYEQYF
>-|TRBJ2-5|TRBV29-1|-
TGCAGCGTTTCTATAGTTGAGCAGTACTTC
CSVSIVEQYF
>TRBD1|TRBJ1-2|TRBV9|-
TGTGCCAGCAGCGTAGAGACAGGGTCTAACTATGGCTACACCTTC
CASSVETGSNYGYTF
>-|TRBJ1-6|TRBV4-1|-
TGCGCCAGCAGCCAAGTAGAGACAGATAATTCACCCCTCCACTTT
CASSQVETDNSPLHF
>TRBD2|TRBJ2-4|TRBV20-1|-
TGCAGTGCTAGAGATTCCAGCGGGGGAACGGAGCAGTACTTC
CSARDSSGGTEQYF
>-|TRBJ1-2|TRBV20-1|-
TGCAGTGCTACAATAGGGGGGAACTATGGCTACACCTTC
CSATIGGNYGYTF
>TRBD1|TRBJ1-2|TRBV6-5|-
TGTGCCAGCAATACCGGAGCAGGGGGCGAGGGCTACACCTTC
CASNTGAGGEGYTF
>-|TRBJ1-1|TRBV6-5|-
TGTGCCAGCAGAAAGGACGCTGAAGCTTTCTTT
CASRKDAEAFF
>-|TRBJ2-5|TRBV7-6|few
TGTGCCAGCAGCTTAGAACAGGGATGGCTAACGGAGACCCAGTACTTC
CASSLEQGWLTETQYF
>-|TRBJ1-6|TRBV20-1|once
TGCAGTGCCCGCGACAGAGTTGAGGGATATAGGTCACCCCTCCACTTT
CSARDRVEGYRSPLHF
>-|TRBJ1-1|TRBV24-1|-
TGTGCCACCAGTGCCACACTGAACACTGAAGCTTTCTTT
CATSATLNTEAFF
>TRBD1|TRBJ1-1|TRBV25-1|-
TGTGCCAGCAGTGCACCTCCGGGACAGGGGTACCAGGGAAACACTGAAGCTTTCTTT
CASSAPPGQGYQGNTEAFF
>-|TRBJ2-2|TRBV11-3|-
TGTGCCAGCGGGGGGGGGCTCAACACCGGGGAGCTGTTTTTT
CASGGGLNTGELFF
>TRBD2|TRBJ2-3|TRBV6-5|few
TGTGCCAGCAGTTACTCGACTAGCATCAGCACAGATACGCAGTATTTT
CASSYSTSISTDTQYF
>TRBD2|TRBJ2-3|TRBV2|few
TGTGCCAGCAGTGAATGGGTACTAGCGGGGGTAACAGATACGCAGTATTTT
CASSEWVLAGVTDTQYF
>-|TRBJ1-2|TRBV6-2/TRBV6-3|-
TGTGCCAGCAGTTCGTCATCGAGGGGCTCCATTGACTATGGCTACACCTTC
CASSSSSRGSIDYGYTF
>-|TRBJ2-1|TRBV12-3/TRBV12-4|few
TGTGCCAGCAGTTTTTCCCATGAGCAGTTCTTC
CASSFSHEQFF
>-|TRBJ2-1|TRBV7-6|-
TGTGCCAGCAGCTTAAGGGGGGGGGAGATCAATGAGCAGTTCTTC
CASSLRGGEINEQFF
>-|TRBJ2-5|TRBV7-6|once
TGTGCCGGCAGTTCCACGGGGACCCCTAGAAGAGAGACCCAGTACTTC
CAGSSTGTPRRETQYF
>-|TRBJ1-2|TRBV10-3|-
TGTGCCATCAGTGAAGGGCGGAACTATGGCTACACCTTC
CAISEGRNYGYTF
>-|TRBJ1-2|TRBV6-2/TRBV6-3|-
TGTGCCAGCAGTTTCGCCTGGGGTGGCTACACCTTC
CASSFAWGGYTF
>-|TRBJ2-4|TRBV7-9|few
TGTGCCAGCAGCCCGCCGACAGTAGCCAAAAACATTCAGTACTTC
CASSPPTVAKNIQYF
>-|TRBJ2-7|TRBV29-1|once
TGCAGCGTTCGGGCTAGCGAAACCTACGAGCAGTACTTC
CSVRASETYEQYF
>-|TRBJ2-1|TRBV6-5|-
TGTGCCAGCAGTCAAGGTCAGTTCAATGAGCAGTTCTTC
CASSQGQFNEQFF
>-|TRBJ1-2|TRBV29-1|-
TGCAGCGTTGAACGGGAGGGTGCTGGCTACACCTTC
CSVEREGAGYTF
>TRBD1|TRBJ1-1|TRBV5-1|-
TGCGCCAGTCGGTACGGACAGGAGGACACTGAAGCTTTCTTT
CASRYGQEDTEAFF
>-|TRBJ2-1|TRBV4-2|-
TGTGCCAGCAGCCACCCACAGGAAAACAATGAGCAGTTCTTC
CASSHPQENNEQFF
>-|TRBJ2-1|TRBV13|-
TGTGCCAGCAACCCCGTTCAGGAGCAGTTCTTC
CASNPVQEQFF
>-|TRBJ1-2|TRBV4-1|-
TGCGCCAGCAGCCAGGGTTTATGGGCCTATGGCTACACCTTC
CASSQGLWAYGYTF
>-|TRBJ1-1|TRBV6-1|-
TGTGCCACCCCCAGGGGCGGCACAAAGGCCACTGAAGCTTTCTTT
CATPRGGTKATEAFF
>TRBD1|TRBJ1-2|TRBV5-1|-
TGCGCCAGCAGCTTCCCGGGACAGAGGGATGGCTACACCTTC
CASSFPGQRDGYTF
>TRBD1|TRBJ1-2|TRBV7-9|few
TGTGCCAGCAGGTCACAGGGGCCTGGCTATGGCTACACCTTC
CASRSQGPGYGYTF
>TRBD1|TRBJ2-5|TRBV27|once
TGTGCCAGCAGTTCTACAGGGGTGGTGAACTTC
CASSSTGVVNF
>TRBD1|TRBJ2-7|TRBV18|-
TGTGCCAGCTCACCGACCGGGACAGGCAGCATGGACGAGCAGTACTTC
CASSPTGTGSMDEQYF
>-|TRBJ2-4|TRBV14|-
TGTGCCAGCAGCCAAACGACAGAGGGCATTCAGTACTTC
CASSQTTEGIQYF
>-|TRBJ2-7|TRBV29-1|few
TGCAGCGTTGAGCTAGCGTACGAGCAGTACTTC
CSVELAYEQYF
>-|TRBJ2-1|TRBV3-1|-
TGTGCCAGCAGCCAAGTTTCCCCCCAGCGGCGCTACAATGAGCAGTTCTTC
CASSQVSPQRRYNEQFF
>-|TRBJ2-7|TRBV20-1|-
TGCAGTGCTAATAGACTATTCTACGAGCAGTACTTC
CSANRLFYEQYF
>-|TRBJ2-3|TRBV4-1|-
TGCGCCAGCGGCCAAGAGAAAAGAACAGATGCGCAGTATTTT
CASGQEKRTDAQYF
>-|TRBJ2-3|TRBV9|-
TGTGCCAGCAGCGTAGACCCTCTAGGAAGCACAGATACGCAGTATTTT
CASSVDPLGSTDTQYF